These 5 T cell receptor beta chains came from one sample sequenced in a study of shared clonotypes between healthy human individuals. This table comes from immunoSEQ multiplex PCR, and its TCRdb copy is limited to in-frame clones, with some not included. The sample consists of about 1.9 million clones, around 93% of them appearing once. It was CD45RO-negative cells, positively selected for CCR7, that made up naive CD8 cells, with terminally differentiated effector memory CD45RA+ cells excluded. The specimen sequenced was naive CD8+ T cells from PBMCs. These receptors all stem from a young man in good health. Some clones in this sample may be carry-over from other donors' samples.

The V call is TRBV9, the J call TRBJ2-4, with D perhaps TRBD2 (5 bases). V shed 4 bases and J shed 7 bases, with 18 bases lying between them. The CDR3 covers 15 residues. The germline V gene encodes CDR1 SGDLS and CDR2 YYNGEE. CDR3 sequence (DNA): TGTGCCAGCAGCCCAGGTGGGAGCCCCCGGAACATTCAGTACTTC. Translation: CASSPGGSPRNIQYF.

A word on this clone: The identical CDR3 is also encoded by other nucleotide sequences in the sample. The chain recombines TRBV28 with TRBJ2-1; no reliable D call. CDR1 MDHEN and CDR2 SYDVKM come from the germline V gene. CDR3 length: 13 amino acids. V was clipped by 3 bases and J by 0 bases, with 3 bases between them. CDR3 region: CASSFSSYNEQFF. The CDR3 DNA is TGTGCCAGCAGTTTCTCCTCCTACAATGAGCAGTTCTTC.

Worth noting for this clone: A read error is likely, as this CDR3 ends without the conserved phenylalanine or tryptophan. It is unclear where the CDR3 begins or ends on the DNA, so no DNA is shown, and the CDR3 is as TCRdb lists it. The chain couples TRBV14 to TRBJ2-7; TRBD2, the D gene given by the table, was not confirmed from the DNA. CDR1 and CDR2 from the germline V gene are SGHDN and FVKESK. The CDR3 sequence runs 15 residues, both termini included. CDR3 protein: CASSQAGLAGPHQPG.

The rearrangement uses TRBV19 and TRBJ2-3; the D gene could be TRBD1 or TRBD2 (5 bases each). Germline CDR1 reads LNHDA; CDR2 reads SQIVND (reference sequence). The V and J ends lost 4 bases and 2 bases respectively, with 13 bases between them. This CDR3 has 15 residues. Here the CDR3 reads CASSRGTSTTDTQYF. The CDR3 region has the DNA TGTGCCAGTAGTAGAGGGACGTCAACCACAGATACGCAGTATTTT.

This clone occurred a few times. The CDR3 bases are TGTGCCTGGAGTATTCAGGGGGGGAACACTGAAGCTTTCTTT. Its translation is CAWSIQGGNTEAFF. This sequence joins TRBV30 and TRBJ1-1; 7 bases map to TRBD1. Unmatched junction bases numbered 4, after V lost 2 bases and J lost 1 base. The V gene's germline CDR1 is GTSNPN and CDR2 SVGIG (reference sequence). The CDR3 loop spans 14 amino acids.